This TCR beta chain emerged from a study of cytomegalovirus exposure and HLA in healthy donors. Study background: A prior study identified 120 million or so unique TCR beta sequences from some 180 million T cells. Genetic ancestry analysis placed 81% of the 398 donors that were genotyped in the Caucasian-associated cluster. General study points: The authors enumerated some 170 TCR beta chains as linked to cytomegalovirus.

For this clone: As yet, its antigen is unknown.

PCR primers comprised 60 Vbeta and 13 Jbeta primers. Clones were read by immunoSEQ multiplex PCR, and TCRdb kept only the in-frame ones, dropping some. Here the sample spans 150,000 to 200,000 clones, 85% being singletons. The sequencing sample was made of PBMCs. The receptor's source is a boy aged 2 to 10 in good health and CMV-seronegative.

The CDR3: CASPRGAYEQYF. CDR3 nucleotides: TGTGCCAGCCCCAGAGGCGCCTACGAGCAGTACTTC. This rearrangement joins TRBV21-1 to TRBJ2-7; the table's D gene call, TRBD2, was not cross checked with the DNA. TRBV21-1 is given as a pseudogene. CDR3 size: 12 residues.